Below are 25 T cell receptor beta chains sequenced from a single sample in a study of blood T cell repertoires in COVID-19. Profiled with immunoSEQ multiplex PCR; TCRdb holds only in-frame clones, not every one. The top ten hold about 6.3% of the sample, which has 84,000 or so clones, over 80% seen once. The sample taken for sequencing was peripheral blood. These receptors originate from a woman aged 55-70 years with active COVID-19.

CDR3 region: CASSFGREYEQYF. CDR3 coding DNA: TGTGCCAGCAGTTTTGGGCGGGAGTACGAGCAGTACTTC. V gene TRBV28 combines with J gene TRBJ2-7, with TRBD2 matching 7 bases. Trimming at V came to 3 bases and at J to 4 bases, leaving 3 bases not matched to a gene. CDR1 MDHEN and CDR2 SYDVKM come from the germline V gene. The CDR3 is 13 amino acids.

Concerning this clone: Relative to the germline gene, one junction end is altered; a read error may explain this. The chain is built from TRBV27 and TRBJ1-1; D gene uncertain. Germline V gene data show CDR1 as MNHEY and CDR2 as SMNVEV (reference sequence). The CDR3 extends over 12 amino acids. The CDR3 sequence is CAGSPPFGRAFF. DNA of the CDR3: TGTGCCGGCAGTCCCCCATTCGGTCGGGCTTTCTTT.

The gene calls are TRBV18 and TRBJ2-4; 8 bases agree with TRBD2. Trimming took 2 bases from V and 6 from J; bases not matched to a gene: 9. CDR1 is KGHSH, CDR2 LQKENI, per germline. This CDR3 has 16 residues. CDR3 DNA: TGTGCCAGCTCACCATATACGGGAGGGAGCGGAAACATTCAGTACTTC. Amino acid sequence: CASSPYTGGSGNIQYF. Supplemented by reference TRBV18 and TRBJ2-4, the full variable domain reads NAGVMQNPRHLVRRRGQEARLRCSPMKGHSHVYWYRQLPEEGLKFMVYLQKENIIDESGMPKERFSAEFPKEGPSILRIQQVVRGDSAAYFCASSPYTGGSGNIQYFGAGTRLSVL.

This CDR3 reads CASSSGQPHITF. The CDR3 coding sequence is TGTGCCAGCAGTTCCGGACAGCCGCATATTACCTTC. The chain uses TRBV28 and TRBJ1-2; D might be TRBD1 (6 bases). The V gene lost 4 bases and the J gene lost 14 bases, with 17 bases spanning the gap. CDR1 MDHEN and CDR2 SYDVKM come from the germline V gene. This CDR3 is built from 12 residues.

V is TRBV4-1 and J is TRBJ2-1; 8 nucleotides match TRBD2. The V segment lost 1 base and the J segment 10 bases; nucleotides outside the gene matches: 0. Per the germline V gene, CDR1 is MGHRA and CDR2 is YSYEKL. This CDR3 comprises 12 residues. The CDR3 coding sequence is TGCGCCAGCAGCCAAGCGGGGGGGGAGCAGTTCTTC. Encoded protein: CASSQAGGEQFF.

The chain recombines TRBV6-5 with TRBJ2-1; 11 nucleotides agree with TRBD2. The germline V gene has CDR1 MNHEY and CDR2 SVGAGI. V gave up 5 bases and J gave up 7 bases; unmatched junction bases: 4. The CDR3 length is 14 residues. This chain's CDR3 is CASSLAGGWNEQFF. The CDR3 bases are TGTGCCAGCAGTCTAGCGGGAGGTTGGAATGAGCAGTTCTTC.

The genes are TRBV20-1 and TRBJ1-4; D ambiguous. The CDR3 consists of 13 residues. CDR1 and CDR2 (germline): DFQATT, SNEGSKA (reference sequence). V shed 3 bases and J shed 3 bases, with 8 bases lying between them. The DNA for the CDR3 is TGCAGTGCTAGTTGGCTTTCTAATGAAAAACTGTTTTTT. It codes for CSASWLSNEKLFF.

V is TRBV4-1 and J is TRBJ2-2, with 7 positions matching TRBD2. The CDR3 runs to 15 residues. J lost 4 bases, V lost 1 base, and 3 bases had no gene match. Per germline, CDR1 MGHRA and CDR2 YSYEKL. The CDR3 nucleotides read TGCGCCAGCAGCCAAGCCGGGAGGAGCACCGGGGAGCTGTTTTTT. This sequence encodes CASSQAGRSTGELFF.

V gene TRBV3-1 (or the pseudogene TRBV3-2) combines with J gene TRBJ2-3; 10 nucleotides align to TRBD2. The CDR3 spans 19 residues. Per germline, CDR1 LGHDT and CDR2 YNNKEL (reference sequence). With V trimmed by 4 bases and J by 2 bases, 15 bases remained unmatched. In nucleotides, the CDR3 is TGTGCCAGCAGCCCAAGATACCCTAGCGGGAGCGAGGACACAGATACGCAGTATTTT. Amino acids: CASSPRYPSGSEDTDTQYF.

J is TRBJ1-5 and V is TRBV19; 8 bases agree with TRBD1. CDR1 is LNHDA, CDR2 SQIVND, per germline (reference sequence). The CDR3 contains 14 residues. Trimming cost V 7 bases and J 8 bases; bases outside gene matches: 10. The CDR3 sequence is CASNMDRAGKPQHF. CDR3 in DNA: TGTGCCAGTAATATGGACAGGGCTGGGAAGCCCCAGCATTTT.

The DNA of the CDR3 is TGTGCCAGTAGTATAGGGACAGGGAACTCTGGAAACACCATATATTTT. Amino acids: CASSIGTGNSGNTIYF. This chain uses TRBV19 with TRBJ1-3, with 8 bases matching TRBD1. Germline loops: CDR1 LNHDA, CDR2 SQIVND (reference sequence). CDR3 size: 16 residues. With 1 base clipped from V and 0 bases from J, the junction kept 2 bases outside the gene matches.

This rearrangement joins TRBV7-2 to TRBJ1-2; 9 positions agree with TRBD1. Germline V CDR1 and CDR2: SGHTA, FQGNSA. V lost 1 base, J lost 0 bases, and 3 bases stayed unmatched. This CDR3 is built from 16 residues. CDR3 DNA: TGTGCCAGCAGCTTAGACCGGGACAGGGCTAACTATGGCTACACCTTC. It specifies CASSLDRDRANYGYTF.

CDR3 in DNA: TGTGCCTGGAGCGTACCGGGACTCAAGTTCTATGGCTACACCTTC. Translating it yields CAWSVPGLKFYGYTF. J is TRBJ1-2 and V is TRBV30, with D possibly matching TRBD1 (5 bases). This CDR3 contains 15 residues. Per germline, CDR1 GTSNPN and CDR2 SVGIG (reference sequence). The V end lost 3 bases, the J end lost 4 bases, and 18 bases lay between the germline ends.

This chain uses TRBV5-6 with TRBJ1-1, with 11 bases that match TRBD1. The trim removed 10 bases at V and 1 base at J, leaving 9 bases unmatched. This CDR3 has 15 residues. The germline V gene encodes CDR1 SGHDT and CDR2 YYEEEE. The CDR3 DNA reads TGTGCCGGAAGCACTGGGACAGGGGGGAACACTGAAGCTTTCTTT. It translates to CAGSTGTGGNTEAFF. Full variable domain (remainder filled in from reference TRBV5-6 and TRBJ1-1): DAGVTQSPTHLIKTRGQQVTLRCSPKSGHDTVSWYQQALGQGPQFIFQYYEEEERQRGNFPDRFSGHQFPNYSSELNVNALLLGDSALYLCAGSTGTGGNTEAFFGQGTRLTVV.

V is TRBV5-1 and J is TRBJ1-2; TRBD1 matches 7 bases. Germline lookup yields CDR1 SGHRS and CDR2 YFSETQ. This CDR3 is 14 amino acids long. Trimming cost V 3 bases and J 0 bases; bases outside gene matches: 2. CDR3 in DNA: TGCGCCAGCAGCTGGGACAGTGCTAACTATGGCTACACCTTC. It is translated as CASSWDSANYGYTF.

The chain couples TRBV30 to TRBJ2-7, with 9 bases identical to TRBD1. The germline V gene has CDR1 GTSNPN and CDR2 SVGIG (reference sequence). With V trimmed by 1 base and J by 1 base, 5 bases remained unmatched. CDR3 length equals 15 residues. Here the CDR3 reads CAWSGYRGPSYEQYF. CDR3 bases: TGTGCCTGGAGTGGGTACAGGGGGCCATCCTACGAGCAGTACTTC. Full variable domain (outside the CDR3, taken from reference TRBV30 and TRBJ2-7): SQTIHQWPATLVQPVGSPLSLECTVEGTSNPNLYWYRQAAGRGLQLLFYSVGIGQISSEVPQNLSASRPQDRQFILSSKKLLLSDSGFYLCAWSGYRGPSYEQYFGPGTRLTVT.

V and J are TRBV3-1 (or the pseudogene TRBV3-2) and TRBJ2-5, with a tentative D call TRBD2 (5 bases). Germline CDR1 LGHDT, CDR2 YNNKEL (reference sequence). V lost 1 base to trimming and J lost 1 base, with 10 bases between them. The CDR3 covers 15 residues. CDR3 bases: TGTGCCAGCAGCCAAGTGGCGGGTATCCAAGAGACCCAGTACTTC. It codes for CASSQVAGIQETQYF.

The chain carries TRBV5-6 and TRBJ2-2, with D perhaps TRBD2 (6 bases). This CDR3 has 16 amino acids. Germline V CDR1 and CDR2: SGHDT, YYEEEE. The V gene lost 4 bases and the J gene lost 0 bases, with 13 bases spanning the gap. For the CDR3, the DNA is TGTGCCAGCAGCCCGGAGGGGTCTACGAACACCGGGGAGCTGTTTTTT. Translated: CASSPEGSTNTGELFF.

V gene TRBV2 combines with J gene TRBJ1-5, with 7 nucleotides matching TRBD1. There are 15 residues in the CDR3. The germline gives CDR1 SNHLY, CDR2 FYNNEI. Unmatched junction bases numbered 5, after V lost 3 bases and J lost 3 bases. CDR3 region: CASSDTGVVNQPQHF. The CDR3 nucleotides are TGTGCCAGCAGTGACACAGGGGTCGTCAATCAGCCCCAGCATTTT.

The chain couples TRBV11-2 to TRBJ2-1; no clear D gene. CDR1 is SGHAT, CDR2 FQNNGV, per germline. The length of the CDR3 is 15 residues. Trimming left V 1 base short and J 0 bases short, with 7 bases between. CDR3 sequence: CASSLGQISYNEQFF. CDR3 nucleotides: TGTGCCAGCAGCTTAGGTCAGATCTCCTACAATGAGCAGTTCTTC.

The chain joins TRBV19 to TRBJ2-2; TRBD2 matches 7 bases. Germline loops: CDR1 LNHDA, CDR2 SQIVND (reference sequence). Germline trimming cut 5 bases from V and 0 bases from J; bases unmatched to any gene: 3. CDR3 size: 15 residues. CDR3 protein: CASSRGRANTGELFF. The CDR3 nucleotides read TGTGCCAGTAGTCGTGGGAGGGCGAACACCGGGGAGCTGTTTTTT.

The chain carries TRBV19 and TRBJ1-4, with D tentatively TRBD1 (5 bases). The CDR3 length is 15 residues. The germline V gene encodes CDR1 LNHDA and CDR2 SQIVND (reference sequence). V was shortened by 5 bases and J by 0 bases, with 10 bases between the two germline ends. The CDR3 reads CASSPGLTTNEKLFF. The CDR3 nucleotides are TGTGCCAGTAGTCCAGGGCTGACAACTAATGAAAAACTGTTTTTT.

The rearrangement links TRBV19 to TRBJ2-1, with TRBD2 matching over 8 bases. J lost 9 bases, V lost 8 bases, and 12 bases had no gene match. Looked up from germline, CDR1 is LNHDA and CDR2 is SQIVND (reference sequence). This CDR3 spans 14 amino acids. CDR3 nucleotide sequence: TGTGCCAGTCGGACCGGGACTAGTTCTGGTGAGCAGTTCTTC. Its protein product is CASRTGTSSGEQFF.

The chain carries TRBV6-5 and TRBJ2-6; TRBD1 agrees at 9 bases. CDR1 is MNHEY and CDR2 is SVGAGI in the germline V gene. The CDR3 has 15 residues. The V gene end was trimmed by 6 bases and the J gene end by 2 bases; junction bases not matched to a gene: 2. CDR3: CASSNRGPGANVLTF. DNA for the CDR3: TGTGCCAGCAGCAACAGGGGGCCTGGGGCCAACGTCCTGACTTTC.

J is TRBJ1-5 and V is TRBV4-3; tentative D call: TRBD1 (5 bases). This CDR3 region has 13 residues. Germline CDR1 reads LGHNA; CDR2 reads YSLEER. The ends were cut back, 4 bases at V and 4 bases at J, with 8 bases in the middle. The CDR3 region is CASSLGLNQPQHF. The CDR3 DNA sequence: TGCGCCAGCAGCCTGGGGCTTAATCAGCCCCAGCATTTT.